The clone carrying this T cell receptor (beta chain) was counted a single time. Trimming left V 7 bases short and J 0 bases short, with 22 bases between. Per germline, CDR1 SNHLY and CDR2 FYNNEI. There are 18 residues in the CDR3. These data belong to a study of blood T cell repertoires in COVID-19. Study-level background: Collection of acute and convalescent COVID-19 samples took place in the United States, Italy and Spain. The cDNA or gDNA used as material had been derived from T cells, B-cell-depleted T cells, or PBMCs.

Residents of about two dozen US areas, aged about 18 to 95 years, made up the participants. Participants' own reports of clinical history determined their cohort assignment. Repertoires were generated with immunoSEQ multiplex PCR, while TCRdb's copy carries only in-frame clones and drops some. The sample has around 220,000 clones, roughly nine tenths seen once; the top ten hold roughly 6%. The clonotype comes from a woman aged 25-40 years with acute COVID-19. The rearrangement uses TRBV2 and TRBJ1-3, with D possibly matching TRBD1 (6 bases). The sequencing sample was made of PBMCs or T cells enriched from blood (not recorded which). The CDR3 DNA reads TGTGCCAGCACCGGGACAAGGCCAAGGGGGATCTCTGGAAACACCATATATTTT. Its protein is CASTGTRPRGISGNTIYF. Combining the CDR3 with reference TRBV2 and TRBJ1-3 gives the whole variable domain EPEVTQTPSHQVTQMGQEVILRCVPISNHLYFYWYRQILGQKVEFLVSFYNNEISEKSEIFDDQFSVERPDGSNFTLKIRSTKLEDSAMYFCASTGTRPRGISGNTIYFGEGSWLTVV.